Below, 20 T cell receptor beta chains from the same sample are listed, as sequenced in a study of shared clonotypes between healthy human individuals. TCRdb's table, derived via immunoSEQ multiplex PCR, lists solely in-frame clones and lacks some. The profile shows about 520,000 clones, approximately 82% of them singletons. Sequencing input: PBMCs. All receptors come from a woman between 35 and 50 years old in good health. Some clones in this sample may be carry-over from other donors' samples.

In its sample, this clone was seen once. The CDR3 reads CAWSVRGQGAGEKLFF. The CDR3 DNA sequence: TGTGCCTGGAGTGTACGGGGACAGGGCGCCGGGGAAAAACTGTTTTTT. The chain couples TRBV30 to TRBJ1-4; 9 bases map to TRBD1. The CDR3 totals 16 residues. Per the germline V gene, CDR1 is GTSNPN and CDR2 is SVGIG (reference sequence). Losses at the gene ends were 0 bases for V and 8 bases for J; bases not matched to a gene: 10.

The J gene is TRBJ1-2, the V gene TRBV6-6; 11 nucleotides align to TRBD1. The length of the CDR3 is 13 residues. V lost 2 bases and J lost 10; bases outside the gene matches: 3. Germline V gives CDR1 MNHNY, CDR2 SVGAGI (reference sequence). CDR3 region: CASSYGTGGVYTF. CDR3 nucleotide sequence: TGTGCCAGCAGTTACGGGACAGGGGGTGTCTACACCTTC.

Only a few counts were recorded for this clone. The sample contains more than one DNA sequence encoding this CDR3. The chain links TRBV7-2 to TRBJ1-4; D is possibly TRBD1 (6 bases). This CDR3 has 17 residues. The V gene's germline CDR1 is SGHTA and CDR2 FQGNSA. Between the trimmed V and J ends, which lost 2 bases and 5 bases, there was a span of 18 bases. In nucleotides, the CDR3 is TGTGCCAGCAGCTTATACCCCCAAGGACAGTCGAATGAAAAACTGTTTTTT. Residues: CASSLYPQGQSNEKLFF.

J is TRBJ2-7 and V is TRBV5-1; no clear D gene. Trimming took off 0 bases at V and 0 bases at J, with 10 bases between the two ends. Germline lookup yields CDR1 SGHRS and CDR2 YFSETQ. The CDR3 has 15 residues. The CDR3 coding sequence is TGCGCCAGCAGCTTGGAGGTTATCAGCTCCTACGAGCAGTACTTC. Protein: CASSLEVISSYEQYF.

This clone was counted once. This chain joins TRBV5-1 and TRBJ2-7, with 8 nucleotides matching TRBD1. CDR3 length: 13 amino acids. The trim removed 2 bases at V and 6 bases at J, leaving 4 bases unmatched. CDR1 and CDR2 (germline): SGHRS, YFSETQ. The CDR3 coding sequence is TGCGCCAGCAGCTTCGGACAGGGTGGCGAGCAGTACTTC. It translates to CASSFGQGGEQYF.

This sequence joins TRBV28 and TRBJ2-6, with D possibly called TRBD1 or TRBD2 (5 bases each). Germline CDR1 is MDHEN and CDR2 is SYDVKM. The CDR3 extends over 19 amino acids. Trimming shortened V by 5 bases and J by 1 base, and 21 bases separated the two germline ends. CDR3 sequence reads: CASSPRDPGRVSGANVLTF. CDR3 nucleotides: TGTGCCAGCAGTCCCCGGGACCCAGGGAGAGTTTCTGGGGCCAACGTCCTGACTTTC.

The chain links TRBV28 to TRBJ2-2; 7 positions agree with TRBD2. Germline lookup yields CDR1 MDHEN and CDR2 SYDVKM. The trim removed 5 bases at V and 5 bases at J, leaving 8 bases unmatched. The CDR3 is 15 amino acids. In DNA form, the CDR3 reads TGTGCCAGCAGTCCCCAGCGGGGCCTAACCGGGGAGCTGTTTTTT. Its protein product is CASSPQRGLTGELFF.

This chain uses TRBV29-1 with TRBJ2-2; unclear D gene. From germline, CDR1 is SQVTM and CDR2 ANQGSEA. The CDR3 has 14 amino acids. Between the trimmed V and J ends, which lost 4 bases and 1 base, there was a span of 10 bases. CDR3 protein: CSVGSPENTGELFF. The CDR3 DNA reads TGCAGCGTTGGTAGTCCAGAGAACACCGGGGAGCTGTTTTTT.

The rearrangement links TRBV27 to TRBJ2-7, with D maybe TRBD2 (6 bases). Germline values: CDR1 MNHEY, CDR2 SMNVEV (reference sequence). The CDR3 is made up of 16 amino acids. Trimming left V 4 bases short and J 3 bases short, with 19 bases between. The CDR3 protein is CASSSLAVRGNYEQYF. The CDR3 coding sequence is TGTGCCAGCAGTTCATTAGCGGTTCGGGGGAACTACGAGCAGTACTTC.

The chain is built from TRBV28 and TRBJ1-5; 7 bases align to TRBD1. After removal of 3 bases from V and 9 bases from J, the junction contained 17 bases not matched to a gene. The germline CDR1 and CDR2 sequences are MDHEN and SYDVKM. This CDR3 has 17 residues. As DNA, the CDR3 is TGTGCCAGCAGTTTTTCCGGCCTCCGGGACAGTCACGGGCCCCAGCATTTT. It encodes CASSFSGLRDSHGPQHF.

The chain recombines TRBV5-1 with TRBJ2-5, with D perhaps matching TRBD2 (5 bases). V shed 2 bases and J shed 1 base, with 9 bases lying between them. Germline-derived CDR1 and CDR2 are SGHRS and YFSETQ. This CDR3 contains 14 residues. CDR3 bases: TGCGCCAGCAGCTTATTCGGGGTCCAAGAGACCCAGTACTTC. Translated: CASSLFGVQETQYF.

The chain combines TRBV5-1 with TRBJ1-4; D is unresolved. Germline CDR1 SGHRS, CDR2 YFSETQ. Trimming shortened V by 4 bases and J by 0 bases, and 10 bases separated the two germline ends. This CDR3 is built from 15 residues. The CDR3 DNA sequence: TGCGCCAGCAGCCTCGACCCCGCAACTAATGAAAAACTGTTTTTT. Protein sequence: CASSLDPATNEKLFF.

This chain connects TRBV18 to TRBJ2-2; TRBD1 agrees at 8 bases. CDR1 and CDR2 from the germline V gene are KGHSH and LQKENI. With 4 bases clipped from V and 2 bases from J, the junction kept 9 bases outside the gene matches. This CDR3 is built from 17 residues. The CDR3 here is CASSQGYGQGNTGELFF. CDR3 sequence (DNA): TGTGCCAGCTCACAGGGTTACGGACAGGGAAACACCGGGGAGCTGTTTTTT.

The CDR3 bases are TGCAGTGCTAGCACCCAAGAGACCCAGTACTTC. Translation gives CSASTQETQYF. The chain joins TRBV20-1 to TRBJ2-5; D not resolved. Germline CDR1 reads DFQATT; CDR2 reads SNEGSKA (reference sequence). V was trimmed by 3 bases and J by 1 base, leaving 3 bases between them. The CDR3 covers 11 residues.

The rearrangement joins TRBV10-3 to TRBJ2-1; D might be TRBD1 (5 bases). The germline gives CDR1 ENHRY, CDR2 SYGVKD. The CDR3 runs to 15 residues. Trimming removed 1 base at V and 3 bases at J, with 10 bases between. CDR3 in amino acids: CAISELVGLYNEQFF. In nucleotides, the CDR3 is TGTGCCATCAGTGAGTTAGTGGGGCTCTACAATGAGCAGTTCTTC.

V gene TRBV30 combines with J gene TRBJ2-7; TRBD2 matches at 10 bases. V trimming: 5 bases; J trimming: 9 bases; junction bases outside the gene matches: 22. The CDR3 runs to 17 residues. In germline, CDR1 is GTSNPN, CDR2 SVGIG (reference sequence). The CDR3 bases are TGTGCCTGGGGGAAGAGACCAAGTAGCGGGAGGTTTGAAGGGCAGTACTTC. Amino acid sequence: CAWGKRPSSGRFEGQYF.

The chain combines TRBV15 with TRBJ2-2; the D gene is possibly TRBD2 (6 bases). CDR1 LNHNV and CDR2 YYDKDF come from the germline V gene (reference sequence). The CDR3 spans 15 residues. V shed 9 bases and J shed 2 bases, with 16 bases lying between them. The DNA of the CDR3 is TGTGCCACGGGCGGCGCGGGATATAACACCGGGGAGCTGTTTTTT. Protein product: CATGGAGYNTGELFF.

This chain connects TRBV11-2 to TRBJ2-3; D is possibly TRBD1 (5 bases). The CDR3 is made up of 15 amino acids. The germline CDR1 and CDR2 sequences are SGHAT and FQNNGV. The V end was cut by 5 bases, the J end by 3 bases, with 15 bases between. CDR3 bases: TGTGCCAGCAGCGGACAATTTTCAGGGACAGATACGCAGTATTTT. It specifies CASSGQFSGTDTQYF.

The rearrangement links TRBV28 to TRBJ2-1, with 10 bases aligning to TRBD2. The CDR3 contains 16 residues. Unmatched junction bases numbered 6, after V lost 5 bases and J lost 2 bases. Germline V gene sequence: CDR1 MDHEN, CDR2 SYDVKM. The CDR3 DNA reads TGTGCCAGCAGTCAGTCTAGCGGGGGACCCTACAATGAGCAGTTCTTC. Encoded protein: CASSQSSGGPYNEQFF. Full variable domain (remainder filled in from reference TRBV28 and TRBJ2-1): DVKVTQSSRYLVKRTGEKVFLECVQDMDHENMFWYRQDPGLGLRLIYFSYDVKMKEKGDIPEGYSVSREKKERFSLILESASTNQTSMYLCASSQSSGGPYNEQFFGPGTRLTVL.

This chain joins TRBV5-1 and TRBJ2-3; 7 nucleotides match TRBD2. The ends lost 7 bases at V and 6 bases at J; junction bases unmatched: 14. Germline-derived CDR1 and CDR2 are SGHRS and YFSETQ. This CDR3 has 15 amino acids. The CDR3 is CASQPSGASRDTQYF. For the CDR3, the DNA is TGCGCCAGCCAGCCCAGCGGGGCTTCAAGGGATACGCAGTATTTT.